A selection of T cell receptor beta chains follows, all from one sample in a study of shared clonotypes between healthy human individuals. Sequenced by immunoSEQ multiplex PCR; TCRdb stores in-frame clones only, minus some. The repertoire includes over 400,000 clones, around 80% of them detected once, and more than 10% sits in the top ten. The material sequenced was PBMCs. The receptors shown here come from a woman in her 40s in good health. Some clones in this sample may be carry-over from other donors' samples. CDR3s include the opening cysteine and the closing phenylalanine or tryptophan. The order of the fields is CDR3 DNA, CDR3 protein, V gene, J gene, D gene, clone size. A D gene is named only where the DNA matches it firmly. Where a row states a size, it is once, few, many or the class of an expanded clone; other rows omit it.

TGTGCCAGCAGCCAAGAGTACCCCTCTTACGAGCAGTACTTC	CASSQEYPSYEQYF	TRBV4-2	TRBJ2-7	NA	NA
TGCGCCAGCAGCTTGGGGGGAGACTCGATTGACTACTTC	CASSLGGDSIDYF	TRBV5-1	TRBJ2-5	NA	NA
TGTGCCAGCAGTGATATCCCGCGGGGGAAAGGGACTGAAGCTTTCTTT	CASSDIPRGKGTEAFF	TRBV2	TRBJ1-1	NA	NA
TGCGCCAGCAGCTTAGGCGACAAAGATACGCAGTATTTT	CASSLGDKDTQYF	TRBV5-1	TRBJ2-3	NA	NA
TGTGCCAGCAGCTCATACAGGACAGGAAATGAGCAGTTCTTC	CASSSYRTGNEQFF	TRBV11-3	TRBJ2-1	TRBD1	NA
TGTGCCAGCAGCTTTTTAGCGGGACGAAGCCTAGGGAACTACGAGCAGTACTTC	CASSFLAGRSLGNYEQYF	TRBV11-2	TRBJ2-7	TRBD2	NA
TGTGCCAGCAGCACCACAGGGTTAGGTAACACTGAAGCTTTCTTT	CASSTTGLGNTEAFF	TRBV11-2	TRBJ1-1	NA	NA
TGTGCCGCGGCTCAAGAGGGAGTCCACGAGCAGTACTTC	CAAAQEGVHEQYF	TRBV10-3	TRBJ2-7	NA	few
TGTGCCACCAGCACCCGGGGGGAGCGGGTGGATACGCAGTATTTT	CATSTRGERVDTQYF	TRBV15	TRBJ2-3	TRBD2	NA
TGTGCCAGCAGTTCCCGTACCGACGAGCAGTACTTC	CASSSRTDEQYF	TRBV6-6	TRBJ2-7	NA	NA
TGTGCCAGCAGCGGCGGGACACGCTACGAGCAGTACTTC	CASSGGTRYEQYF	TRBV9	TRBJ2-7	NA	NA
TGTGCCAGCAGTGAGGGGCGTACCGGGGAGCTGTTTTTT	CASSEGRTGELFF	TRBV2	TRBJ2-2	NA	NA
TGTGCCGTGTTTCGGTCCACTAATGAAAAACTGTTTTTT	CAVFRSTNEKLFF	TRBV28	TRBJ1-4	NA	NA
TGTGCCAGCAGCGTATTGTCAGGGTCCTACGAGCAGTACTTC	CASSVLSGSYEQYF	TRBV9	TRBJ2-7	NA	few
TGTGCCAGTAGTACCGCTGCCCTAGCGGGAGGGGGGAATCTGGCGCAGTATTTT	CASSTAALAGGGNLAQYF	TRBV19	TRBJ2-3	TRBD2	once
TGTGCCAGCAGCGCGCGACAGGCGAACACCGGGGAGCTGTTTTTT	CASSARQANTGELFF	TRBV9	TRBJ2-2	NA	NA
TGTGCCAGCAGCGCTAGGGGGGGTTTCCAAGAGACCCAGTACTTC	CASSARGGFQETQYF	TRBV2	TRBJ2-5	NA	NA
TGTGCTAGTGGTTTGGATTCGAGGGCAGATACGCAGTATTTT	CASGLDSRADTQYF	TRBV12-5	TRBJ2-3	NA	NA
TGTGCCAGCAGCTTGGACGGCTATGGCTACACCTTC	CASSLDGYGYTF	TRBV5-4	TRBJ1-2	NA	NA
TGCGCCAGCAGCTTGGACGGCGGGGAGCTGTTTTTT	CASSLDGGELFF	TRBV5-1	TRBJ2-2	NA	once
TGTGCCAGCAGCTCGGGACTAGCGGAGGGAGAGCAGTACTTC	CASSSGLAEGEQYF	TRBV5-5	TRBJ2-7	TRBD2	NA
TGTGCCAGCAGCGTAGGGGGGCCCGGCTACGAGCAGTACTTC	CASSVGGPGYEQYF	TRBV9	TRBJ2-7	NA	once
TGTGCCAGCGCTCGCGGACTGGACAGAATTGAAGCTTTCTTT	CASARGLDRIEAFF	TRBV5-5	TRBJ1-1	NA	once
TGTGCCAGCAGCCCCGGCAGGCTAGCGGGGAACAATGAGCAGTTCTTC	CASSPGRLAGNNEQFF	TRBV9	TRBJ2-1	TRBD2	NA
TGTGCCAGCAGCGCCGGGACTAGATCATACGAGCAGTACTTC	CASSAGTRSYEQYF	TRBV5-4	TRBJ2-7	TRBD2	NA
TGTGCCAGCAGGTACAGGGCGGAGACTGAAGCTTTCTTT	CASRYRAETEAFF	TRBV6-5	TRBJ1-1	NA	NA
TGTGCCAGCAGAGTGACTGACTACGAGCAGTACTTC	CASRVTDYEQYF	TRBV28	TRBJ2-7	NA	NA
TGTGCCAGCAGCGCGGACTCCCCACAATACAATGAGCAGTTCTTC	CASSADSPQYNEQFF	TRBV5-5	TRBJ2-1	NA	NA
TGTGCCAGTAAAGCGGGAGTCGCCCACAATGAGCAGTTCTTC	CASKAGVAHNEQFF	TRBV19	TRBJ2-1	TRBD2	NA